This TCR beta chain was identified in a study of cytomegalovirus exposure and HLA in healthy donors (dated 2017 in TCRdb). Background for the entire study: According to an earlier analysis of 587 of the donors, some 180 million T cells yielded 117 million unique TCR beta sequences and approximately 300 Gb of sequence data. An early release covering some 640 HLA-typed donors comprised approximately 300 gigabases of sequencing data and around 86 million unique TCR sequences. Of the 300 to 500 genotyped donors, 65% to 90% were placed in the genetic ancestry cluster associated with self-reported Caucasian donors. The aim of the study was to test whether cataloging public T cell receptors could identify signatures of past pathogen exposure. The study used immunosequencing to profile the T cell repertoires of approximately 640 subjects and linked those repertoires to cytomegalovirus serostatus. Besides the first cohort of around 700 subjects, a separate validation cohort made up of 120 different subjects was used. To predict cytomegalovirus infection status, the study brought together high-throughput TCR immunosequencing, statistical association of individual TCRs with disease status, and machine learning. To study patterns of TCR occurrence, a later analysis re-analyzed previously published TCR beta repertoires from 500 to 850 donors and added high-resolution HLA genotyping. Rather than drawing on any new phenotypic data, the later analysis identified candidate immune exposures from TCR beta sequences and the way those sequences occurred across donors. An earlier analysis of approximately 630 of the donors applied high-throughput TCR beta sequencing to assess whether each TCR beta V gene segment acted as functional or pseudogenic. Donor age, sex, ethnicity and CMV serostatus were compiled together with the repertoire data. Genome-wide SNP genotypes for about 65% of the roughly 670 donors were used in a later genetic analysis, which treated that subset as a discovery cohort. Every discovery cohort repertoire had been produced on one sequencing platform. HLA typing included class I and class II loci at four-digit resolution. The number of typed donors differed by locus: about 620-640 for A, B, C, DRB1 and DQB1; approximately 520 for DQA1; some 590 for DPA1; and roughly 470 for DPB1. Roughly 5 DR-DQ haplotypes were treated as single units for association and clustering because of strong linkage in the cohort. Across some 400 genotyped donors of the cohort, an average of about 240,000 unique TCR beta nucleotide sequences per donor were sequenced, and around 19% of those sequences were non-productive.

In total, just over 650 healthy bone marrow donors made up the cohort. Cohort members were all nominally healthy when sampled, although unrecorded immune exposures were likely present. The donor was CMV seronegative and belonged to the group of around 350 seronegative cohort members. Each donor provided a peripheral blood sample, and peripheral blood mononuclear cells were used for TCR beta sequencing. Genomic DNA extraction from the blood cell samples was performed with the Qiagen DNeasy Blood Extraction Kit. As concerns this clone: The target of this receptor is not known. No quality values exist for individual bases; no much larger clone is one base distant.

Preparation of the library involved the immunoSEQ multiplex PCR assay. A mixture of 60 forward primers for TCR Vbeta segments and 13 reverse primers for TCR Jbeta segments was used in the multiplex PCR. A multiplex PCR assay on genomic DNA amplified the CDR3 region of rearranged TCR beta genes. On the Illumina HiSeq System, the amplified TCR beta libraries were sequenced as 87-base-pair reads. In the original analysis: In a later analysis, some 80 million unique TCR beta chains were counted across the approximately 640 repertoires, and roughly 9.9 million of these chains were shared by at least two donors. Raw reads were error-corrected and collapsed into unique sequences with a nearest-neighbor algorithm that merged closely related sequences to remove PCR and sequencing errors. V, D and J gene segments were assigned by aligning CDR3 sequences to IMGT reference sequences. For a sequence to be retained, a match of at least six nucleotides was required to both a V gene segment and a J gene segment. Rearrangements were called productive when the CDR3 lacked stop codons and stayed in frame with V and J; all others were non-productive. Following IMGT convention, CDR3 was defined as the stretch from the second conserved V-encoded cysteine up to the conserved J-encoded phenylalanine. Sequences without an unambiguous match to a single V gene segment were excluded from the earlier analysis of 587 of the donors. In an earlier analysis of 500 to 750 of the donors, V segments were called functional above 56.7% productive rearrangements and were called segregating when the between-donor standard deviation exceeded 5%. A statistical classification framework was built for diagnosing cytomegalovirus status from the catalog of TCR beta chain sequences. A later analysis assigned V and J genes by comparing TCR nucleotide sequences with IMGT/GENE-DB human TR gene sequences. A later analysis assigned CDR3 sequences and most-parsimonious VDJ recombination scenarios with the TCRdist pipeline. In a later analysis, each TCR beta chain was defined by its CDR3 amino acid sequence together with its V-gene family, and reads without a unique V-gene family were excluded. A later analysis removed over 500 highly shared, low-generation-probability nucleotide sequences to deal with suspected cross-contamination and a sequencing artifact. In a later analysis, a clonal expansion index was calculated for each public chain from normalized within-repertoire ranks of inferred template counts. In a later analysis, generation probabilities were computed with a VDJ recombination model fitted to out-of-frame rearrangements, and the resulting probabilities were checked against IGoR. Hypergeometric tests were used in a later analysis to score TCR-TCR, TCR-HLA and TCR-CMV co-occurrence, with a repertoire-size bias correction applied to the TCR pairs. A later analysis estimated false discovery rates by permuting HLA or CMV assignments 20 times. In a later analysis, co-occurring TCRs were grouped using DBSCAN, and TCRdist sequence similarity was added for clustering within HLA-allele-positive subsets. Repertoires with fewer than 30,000 or more than 120,000 public chains were left out of co-occurrence clustering, as were four to six repertoires with anomalous nucleotide sharing. TCRdb stores this immuneACCESS table with in-frame sequences only. Part of the clones is absent; in the studies checked, under half of the shortfall reflects unresolved V genes, and no reason is known for the rest. V, J and clone size are taken as reported in that table, and D and trimming were inferred from the DNA itself. This sample gives about 94,000 clones in total; 75% to 80% of them show up just once. Around 3.5% of the sample goes to the ten largest clones.

Results the study describes overall, beyond this receptor: Specific HLA alleles were associated with 15,000 to 20,000 TCR beta sequences at a false discovery rate of 0.05 in a later analysis. Most TCR sequences were observed very rarely across donors, whereas some public TCRs were present in many individuals. A later analysis reported that several top co-occurrence clusters appeared linked to parvovirus B19, influenza, CMV and Epstein-Barr virus. The only immune exposure information available for the cohort was CMV serostatus. Assigning TCR associations to individual alleles was difficult when HLA alleles, especially DR and DQ, strongly co-occurred. A few of the identified cytomegalovirus-associated TCR beta chains were confirmed in vitro to be specific for cytomegalovirus antigens. A later genetic analysis associated a missense DCLRE1C variant with V-gene and J-gene trimming of TCR beta chains, and an independent cohort replicated the association. HLA typing was unavailable for some donors at each locus, so association tests used only the typed subset. In a later analysis, most CMV-associated TCR beta chains were found to appear HLA-restricted, with HLA associations seemingly driven largely by CMV exposure. According to a later genetic analysis, donors in an Asian-associated ancestry cluster had fewer N-insertions in productive TCRs than the approximately 650-donor mean. The earlier analysis of almost 600 of the donors excluded 15 to 20 rarely observed V segments, including chromosome 9 orphons, because counts were too low. In a later analysis, TCR association rates were found to vary across HLA loci, with the most associated TCRs seen for DRB1 alleles and the fewest for HLA-C alleles. In a later analysis, HLA-associated TCR beta chains were found to be more clonally expanded and to have lower generation probabilities than equally common non-associated chains. Sequencing depth was assumed to be roughly uniform across donors in the presence/absence analyses, though that assumption may not hold. The cohort was sequenced for TCR beta chains only, and without alpha or paired-chain data the features that could be detected were limited. The study listed 150 to 200 TCR beta chains as associated with cytomegalovirus. Some IMGT-functional V segments, including TRBV6-2 and TRBV6-3, could not be distinguished by the 87-base-pair reads and were therefore excluded. Correlated functional status among segregating V segments might be attributable to linkage disequilibrium, but an unknown experimental factor could not be ruled out. The authors suggested that the approach could potentially be extended to other disease states and immunological phenotypes. The sequencing pipeline was judged likely to have produced a cluster of highly shared sequence variants as a technical artifact. An earlier analysis of approximately 530 of the donors showed that most TCR beta V segments appeared in productive rearrangements either about 87% or about 30% of the time, which broadly matched IMGT annotations. A further reported finding was that TCR beta sequences accurately predicted the HLA-A and HLA-B alleles for most subjects in the first cohort. The classifier was reported to diagnose cytomegalovirus status with high specificity and sensitivity in both the original cohort and the validation cohort.

Based on the germline V gene, the CDR1 and CDR2 sequences are SNHLY and FYNNEI. The CDR3 spans 13 residues, from the cysteine through the phenylalanine. The entry retains the CDR3 DNA only, 39 bases that are in frame from base 1. V drops 7 bases and J drops 2 bases, leaving 11 bases in between. This TCR was sampled from a man aged 25-45 years in good health and CMV-seronegative. Sequenced material: PBMCs. The V gene is TRBV2 and the J gene is TRBJ2-5, with the D gene call left open. The CDR3 region has the sequence CASNSLTQETQYF. The DNA sequence is as follows: TGTGCCAGCAATTCCCTGACTCAAGAGACCCAGTACTTC.